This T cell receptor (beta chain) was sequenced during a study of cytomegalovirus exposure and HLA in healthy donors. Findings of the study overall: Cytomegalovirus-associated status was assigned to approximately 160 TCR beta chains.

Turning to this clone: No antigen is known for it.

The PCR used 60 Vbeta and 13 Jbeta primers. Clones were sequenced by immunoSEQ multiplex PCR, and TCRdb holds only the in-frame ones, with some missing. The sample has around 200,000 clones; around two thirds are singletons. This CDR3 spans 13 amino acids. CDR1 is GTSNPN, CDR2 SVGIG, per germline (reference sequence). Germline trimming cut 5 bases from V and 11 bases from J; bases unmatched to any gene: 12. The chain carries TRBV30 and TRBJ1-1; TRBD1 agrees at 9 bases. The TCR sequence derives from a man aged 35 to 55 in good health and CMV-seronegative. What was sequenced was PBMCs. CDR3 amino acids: CAWEDRGADPAFF. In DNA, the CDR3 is TGTGCCTGGGAAGACAGGGGGGCAGATCCGGCTTTCTTT.